The T cell receptor beta chain under discussion was sequenced for a study of control samples from healthy donors and cancer patients. This CDR3 is built from 15 residues. CDR1 and CDR2 from the germline V gene are MNHEY and SVGAGI. Losses at the gene ends were 1 base for V and 7 bases for J; bases not matched to a gene: 4. Sequencing used immunoSEQ multiplex PCR; TCRdb keeps in-frame clones, though not all of them. The data show 70,000 or so clones, roughly nine tenths seen once. This clonotype was obtained from a man aged 55-75 years with lung cancer. This sequence joins TRBV6-5 and TRBJ1-6; TRBD1 matches at 7 bases. The sequenced material came from PBMCs. Written as DNA, the CDR3 is TGTGCCAGCAGTTACTTAGGGACAGACAATTCACCCCTCCACTTT. It codes for CASSYLGTDNSPLHF.